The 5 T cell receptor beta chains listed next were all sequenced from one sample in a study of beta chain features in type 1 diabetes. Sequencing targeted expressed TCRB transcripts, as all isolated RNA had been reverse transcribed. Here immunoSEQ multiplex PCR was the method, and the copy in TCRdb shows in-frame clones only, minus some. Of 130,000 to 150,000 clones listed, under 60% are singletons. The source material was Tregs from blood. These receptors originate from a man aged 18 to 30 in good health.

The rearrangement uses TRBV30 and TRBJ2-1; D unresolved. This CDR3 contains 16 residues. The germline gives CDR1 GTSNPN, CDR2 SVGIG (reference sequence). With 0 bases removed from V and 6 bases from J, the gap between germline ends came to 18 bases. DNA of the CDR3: TGTGCCTGGAGTGTGCGCCGATCCATGTTCCTCAATGAGCAGTTCTTC. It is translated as CAWSVRRSMFLNEQFF.

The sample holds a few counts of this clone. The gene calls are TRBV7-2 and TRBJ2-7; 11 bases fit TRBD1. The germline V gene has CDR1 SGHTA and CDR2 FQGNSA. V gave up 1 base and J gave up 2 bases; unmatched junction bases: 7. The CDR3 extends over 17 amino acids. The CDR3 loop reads CASSLGGQGALPYEQYF. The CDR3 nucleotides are TGTGCCAGCAGCTTAGGAGGACAGGGGGCCCTACCCTACGAGCAGTACTTC.

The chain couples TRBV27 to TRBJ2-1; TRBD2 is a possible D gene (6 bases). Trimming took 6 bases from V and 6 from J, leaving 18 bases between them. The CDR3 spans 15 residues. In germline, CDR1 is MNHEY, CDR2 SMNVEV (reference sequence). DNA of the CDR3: TGTGCCAGCAGGGGGCTGGTTGGGGGGAGCAATGAGCAGTTCTTC. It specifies CASRGLVGGSNEQFF.

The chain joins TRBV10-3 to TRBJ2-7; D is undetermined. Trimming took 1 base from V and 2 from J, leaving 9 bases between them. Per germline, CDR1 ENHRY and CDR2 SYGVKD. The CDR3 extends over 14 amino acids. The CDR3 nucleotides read TGTGCCATCAGTGAGTTGGGCCGACCCTACGAGCAGTACTTC. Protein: CAISELGRPYEQYF.

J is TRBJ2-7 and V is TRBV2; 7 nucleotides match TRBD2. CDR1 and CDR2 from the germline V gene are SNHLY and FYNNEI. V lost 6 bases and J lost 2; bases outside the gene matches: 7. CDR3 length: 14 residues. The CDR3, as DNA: TGTGCCAGCAGGAAATTGGGGGGGACCTACGAGCAGTACTTC. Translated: CASRKLGGTYEQYF.